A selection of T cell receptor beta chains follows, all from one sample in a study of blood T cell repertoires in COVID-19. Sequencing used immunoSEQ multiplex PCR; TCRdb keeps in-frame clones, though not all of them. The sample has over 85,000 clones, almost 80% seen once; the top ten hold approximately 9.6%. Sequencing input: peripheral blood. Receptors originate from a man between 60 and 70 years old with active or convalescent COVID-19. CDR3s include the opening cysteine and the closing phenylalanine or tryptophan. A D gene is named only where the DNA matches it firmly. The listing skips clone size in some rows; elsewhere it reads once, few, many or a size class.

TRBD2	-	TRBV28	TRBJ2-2	CASSLGGSRAGELFF	TGTGCCAGCAGTTTGGGAGGGTCCCGGGCCGGGGAGCTGTTTTTT
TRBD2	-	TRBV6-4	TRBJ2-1	CASSDSPSGEQFF	TGTGCCAGCAGTGACTCGCCTAGCGGAGAGCAGTTCTTC
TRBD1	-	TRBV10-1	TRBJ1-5	CATDRGYQPQHF	TGCGCCACCGACAGGGGCTATCAGCCCCAGCATTTT
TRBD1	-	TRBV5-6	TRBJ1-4	CASSSFGTGYYATNEKLFF	TGTGCCAGCAGCTCTTTCGGGACAGGCTATTATGCAACTAATGAAAAACTGTTTTTT
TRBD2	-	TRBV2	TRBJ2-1	CASSPGLQYNEQFF	TGTGCCAGTTCTCCGGGACTACAATACAATGAGCAGTTCTTC
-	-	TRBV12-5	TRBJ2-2	CASGLAQTGELFF	TGTGCTAGTGGTTTGGCCCAAACCGGGGAGCTGTTTTTT
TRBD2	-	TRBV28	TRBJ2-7	CASSPTSGRGYEQYF	TGTGCCAGCAGCCCCACGAGCGGGAGAGGCTACGAGCAGTACTTC
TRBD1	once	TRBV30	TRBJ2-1	CACYAGQGLYEQFF	TGTGCCTGCTACGCCGGACAGGGTTTGTATGAGCAGTTCTTC
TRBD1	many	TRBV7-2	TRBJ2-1	CASSLGQGIGEQFF	TGTGCCAGCAGCTTGGGACAGGGAATCGGTGAGCAGTTCTTC
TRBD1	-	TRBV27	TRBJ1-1	CASSAMAGQGRTEAFF	TGTGCCAGCAGTGCCATGGCGGGACAGGGTAGAACTGAAGCTTTCTTT
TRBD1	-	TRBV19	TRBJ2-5	CASSTGTGAGETQYF	TGTGCCAGTAGTACCGGGACAGGAGCAGGAGAGACCCAGTACTTC
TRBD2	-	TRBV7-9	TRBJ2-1	CASSSGGGVEQFF	TGTGCCAGCAGCTCGGGCGGGGGAGTTGAGCAGTTCTTC
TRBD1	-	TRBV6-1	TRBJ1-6	CASSEGTGNRNSPLHF	TGTGCCAGCAGTGAAGGGACAGGGAACCGTAATTCACCCCTCCACTTT
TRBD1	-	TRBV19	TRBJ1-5	CASSAGTGGLQPQHF	TGTGCCAGTAGTGCGGGGACAGGGGGCCTTCAGCCCCAGCATTTT
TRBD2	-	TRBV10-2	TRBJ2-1	CASSVIAGYNEQFF	TGCGCCAGCAGTGTAATAGCGGGTTACAATGAGCAGTTCTTC
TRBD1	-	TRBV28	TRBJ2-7	CASSLQGAHEQYF	TGTGCCAGCAGTTTACAGGGGGCACACGAGCAGTACTTC
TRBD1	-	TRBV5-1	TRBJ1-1	CASSPGTGGLMNTEAFF	TGCGCCAGCAGCCCCGGGACAGGGGGCCTGATGAACACTGAAGCTTTCTTT
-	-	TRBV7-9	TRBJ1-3	CASSLEGGSSGNTIYF	TGTGCCAGCAGCTTAGAGGGAGGCAGCTCTGGAAACACCATATATTTT
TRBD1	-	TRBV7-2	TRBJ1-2	CASSLGQAPNYGYTF	TGTGCCAGCAGCCTGGGACAGGCCCCTAACTATGGCTACACCTTC
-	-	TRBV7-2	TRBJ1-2	CASSVRTTPSKGYTF	TGTGCCAGCAGCGTAAGGACAACTCCTTCGAAGGGCTACACCTTC
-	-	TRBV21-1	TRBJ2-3	CASSHPSGGSTDTQYF	TGTGCCAGCAGCCATCCTTCGGGCGGGAGCACAGATACGCAGTATTTT
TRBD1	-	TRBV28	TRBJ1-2	CASITEAGGIYGYTF	TGTGCCAGCATAACGGAGGCAGGGGGGATTTATGGCTACACCTTC
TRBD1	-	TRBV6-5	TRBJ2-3	CATRAGGEDTQYF	TGTGCCACCCGGGCAGGGGGCGAAGATACGCAGTATTTT
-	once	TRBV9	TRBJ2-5	CVSSEPGHRETQYF	TGTGTCAGCAGCGAGCCGGGACACCGAGAGACCCAGTACTTC
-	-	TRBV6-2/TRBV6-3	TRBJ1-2	CASSYSAGGGYTF	TGTGCCAGCAGTTACTCAGCGGGCGGTGGCTACACCTTC
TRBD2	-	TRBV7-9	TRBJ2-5	CASSLFGTSGSETQYF	TGTGCCAGCAGCTTATTTGGGACTAGCGGGTCAGAGACCCAGTACTTC
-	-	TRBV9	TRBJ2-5	CASSVGTREETQYF	TGTGCCAGCAGCGTAGGAACTAGGGAAGAGACCCAGTACTTC
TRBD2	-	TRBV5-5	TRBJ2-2	CASTPRGWRTGELFF	TGTGCCAGCACCCCGCGGGGGTGGAGGACCGGGGAGCTGTTTTTT
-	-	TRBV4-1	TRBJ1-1	CASSQEPGNTEAFF	TGCGCCAGCAGCCAAGAACCAGGAAACACTGAAGCTTTCTTT
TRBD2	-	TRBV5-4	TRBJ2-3	CASSLAGYTDTQYF	TGTGCCAGCAGCCTAGCGGGTTACACAGATACGCAGTATTTT
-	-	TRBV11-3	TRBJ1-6	CASSLDPGENSPLHF	TGTGCCAGCAGCTTAGATCCCGGAGAGAATTCACCCCTCCACTTT
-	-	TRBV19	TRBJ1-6	CASSIGQGGNSPLHF	TGTGCCAGTAGTATTGGGCAGGGAGGGAATTCACCCCTCCACTTT
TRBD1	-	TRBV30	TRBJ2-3	CAWSSDRGRADTQYF	TGTGCCTGGAGCTCGGACAGGGGGCGCGCAGATACGCAGTATTTT
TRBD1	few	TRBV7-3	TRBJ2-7	CASSLEVDRGPGIGYF	TGTGCCAGCAGCTTAGAGGTCGACAGGGGGCCCGGAATCGGGTACTTC
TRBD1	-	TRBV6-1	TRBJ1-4	CASSETGSRGREKLFF	TGTGCCAGCAGTGAGACCGGGAGCAGGGGGAGGGAAAAACTGTTTTTT
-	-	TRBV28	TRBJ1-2	CASSTTSSGGYGYTF	TGTGCCAGCAGTACCACGAGTTCGGGGGGTTATGGCTACACCTTC
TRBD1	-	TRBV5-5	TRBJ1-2	CASSSGTAYGYTF	TGTGCCAGCAGCTCTGGGACAGCCTATGGCTACACCTTC
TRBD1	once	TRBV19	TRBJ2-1	CASREQGSSYNEQFF	TGTGCCAGTAGAGAACAGGGGAGCTCCTACAATGAGCAGTTCTTC
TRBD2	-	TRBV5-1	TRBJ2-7	CARSFGAGGPYEQYF	TGCGCCCGCAGCTTCGGGGCGGGGGGGCCCTACGAGCAGTACTTC
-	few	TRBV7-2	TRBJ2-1	CASSLRVSYNEQFF	TGTGCCAGCAGTTTGCGGGTGTCCTACAATGAGCAGTTCTTC